Listed below are T cell receptor beta chains from one sample, sequenced in a study of blood T cell repertoires in COVID-19. The table came from immunoSEQ multiplex PCR; TCRdb's copy has only in-frame clones and leaves some out. The sample yields more than 200,000 clones, around 90% seen once. Sample: peripheral blood. These receptors were collected from a man between 65 and 80 years old with acute or convalescent COVID-19. The conserved cysteine and the conserved F or W are not part of the CDR3 here.

>TRBV9
ASSVVGRRGETQY
>TRBV21-1
ASSTPATSGRASTGEQY
>TRBV6-6
ASRAGRGGLDTEAF
>TRBV24-1
ATSDRDSSSYT
>TRBV18
ASSFGLAASYEQY
>TRBV16
ASSQSRTGGEQF
>TRBV4-3
ASSQDGTGGYSPLH
>TRBV15
ATSRDPGSSYEQY
>TRBV7-2
ASSWGRSPGNTIY
>TRBV15
ATSRDVGGENYGYT
>TRBV9
ASSAYRTGGGTGELF
>TRBV28
ASSFAVSPLH
>TRBV11-3
ASSSGNEQF
>TRBV29-1
SGGTSGSTGELF
>TRBV12-3/TRBV12-4
ASTEGDSPLH
>TRBV10-3
AISDSRNTGELF
>TRBV5-1
ASSLATANTEAF
>TRBV5-6
ASSLGQLNYGYT
>TRBV11-1
ASSPWDRLEAF
>TRBV6-5
ASTLGGAQETQY
>TRBV3-1/TRBV3-2
ASSLDPTSAEAF
>TRBV3-1/TRBV3-2
ASSPGQGRYEQY
>TRBV11-2
ASSQASQGAKGADNEQF
>TRBV5-6
ASSLGVVRWETQY
>TRBV5-4
ASSLLAGTNEQF
>TRBV18
ASSPGTGGATDTQY
>TRBV6-6
ATTWTGRTEAF
>TRBV5-5
ASSFNSLNQPQH
>TRBV4-3
ASSQAGGSSYNSPLH
>TRBV11-2
ASSLRRSGTDTQY
>TRBV9
ASSATGGLREKLF
>TRBV6-5
ASSQGGNYLGYT
>TRBV7-2
ASSLMAGKNYGYT
>TRBV27
ASSLARSPGQGGSGTEAF
>TRBV10-2
ASSEIQGAGYYEQY
>TRBV18
ASSPPDKIELN
>TRBV19
AELKGGANYGYT
>TRBV19
ASNREVAGYNEQF
>TRBV7-2
ASSLAMASGTDEQY
>TRBV4-1
ASSQTEGTVSVNEQF
>TRBV5-1
ASSLGRGESGANVLT
>TRBV28
ASSSAGNTIY
>TRBV28
ASREGTAGYEQF
>TRBV9
ASSPPRTSGGSYEQY
>TRBV6-2/TRBV6-3
ASSSDSYNEQF
>TRBV19
ASSISHYNEQF
>TRBV3-1/TRBV3-2
ASSKREANTGELF
>TRBV18
ASSHETHGYT
>TRBV6-6
ASTLQDYNEQF
>TRBV7-2
ASSLRWRGSPGELF
>TRBV29-1
SVRRRGDTQY
>TRBV11-2
ASSSPRSLAGGRELF
>TRBV7-9
ASSLGWGVGTDTQY
>TRBV4-1
ASSQGLVETQY
>TRBV10-3
AISGGGDNEQF